The source of this T cell receptor beta chain is a study of cytomegalovirus exposure and HLA in healthy donors. PCR primers comprised 60 Vbeta and 13 Jbeta primers. Some clones are missing from TCRdb's copy, which holds only in-frame ones; the method was immunoSEQ multiplex PCR. The sample shows 200,000 to 250,000 clones, approximately 78% of them seen only once. Overall study results and limits: The authors enumerated 164 TCR beta chains as linked to cytomegalovirus.

The V gene lost 6 bases and the J gene lost 6 bases, with 20 bases spanning the gap. CDR3 length: 15 amino acids. The germline gives CDR1 MDHEN, CDR2 SYDVKM. Remarks on this clone: As yet, its antigen is unknown.

The receptor was derived from a woman between 40 and 55 years old in good health and CMV-seronegative. V gene TRBV28 combines with J gene TRBJ1-2, with unresolved D. The sample comprised PBMCs. The chain's CDR3 is CASRTSMRHGHGYTF. DNA for the CDR3: TGTGCCAGCAGGACAAGCATGCGACACGGCCATGGCTACACCTTC.